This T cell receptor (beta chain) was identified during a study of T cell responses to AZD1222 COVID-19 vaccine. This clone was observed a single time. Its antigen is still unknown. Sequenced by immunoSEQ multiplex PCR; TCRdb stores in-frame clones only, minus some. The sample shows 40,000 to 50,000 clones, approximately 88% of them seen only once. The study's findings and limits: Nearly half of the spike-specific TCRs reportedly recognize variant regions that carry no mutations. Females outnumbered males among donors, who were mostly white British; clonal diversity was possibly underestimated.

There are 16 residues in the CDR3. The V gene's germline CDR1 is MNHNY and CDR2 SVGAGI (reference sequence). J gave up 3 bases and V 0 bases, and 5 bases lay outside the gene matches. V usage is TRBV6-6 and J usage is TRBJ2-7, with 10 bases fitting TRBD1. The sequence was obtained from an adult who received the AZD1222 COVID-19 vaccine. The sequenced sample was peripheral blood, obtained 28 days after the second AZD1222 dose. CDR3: CASSYSGGTGVYEQYF. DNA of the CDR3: TGTGCCAGCAGTTACTCGGGCGGGACAGGGGTCTACGAGCAGTACTTC.